This T cell receptor beta chain came from a study of post-analysis software for immune sequencing data. The overall study: Relapsing-remitting, secondary progressive and progressive-relapsing forms of multiple sclerosis all featured among disease courses.

General study findings and limits: Those with multiple sclerosis, the patient group, showed significantly lower normalized Chao1 diversity than controls.

Remarks on this clonotype: Its antigen remains unidentified. Mismatch with germline at one junction end may stem from a read error.

Included in the TCR beta cDNA libraries were unique molecular identifiers. Each batch of 1 to 10 million T cells produced some 450,000 cDNA molecules. TCRdb used MiXCR to reprocess the PCR reads, holding one entry per CDR3 protein. The table includes approximately 660,000 distinct CDR3 sequences, more than 50% detected once. This receptor was taken from a girl aged 2-10 years with multiple sclerosis. What was sequenced was blood.

This CDR3 is CAGSYEEGRANTQYF. The CDR3 coding sequence is TGTGCCGGCAGTTATGAGGAAGGGCGGGCTAATACGCAGTATTTT. The rearrangement links TRBV12-3 or TRBV12-4 to TRBJ2-3; TRBD2 might be the D (5 bases). The CDR3 runs to 15 residues.